Below are 27 T cell receptor beta chains sequenced from a single sample in a study of T-cell reconstitution after alpha-beta-depleted transplantation in children. Unique molecular identifiers featured in how the TCRbeta library was prepared. TCRdb analysed the PCR reads with MiXCR anew, one entry per CDR3 protein. The table records about 400,000 distinct CDR3 sequences, around 16% of them present only once. The sample consisted of PBMCs, mostly from graft donor cells, taken 360 days after TCRalphabeta/CD19-depleted stem cell transplant. Receptors were obtained from a boy under three years old who had a stem cell transplant for Wiskott-Aldrich syndrome, so the T cells may come from the graft donor.

This clonotype appeared a few times. The rearrangement joins TRBV7-9 to TRBJ2-5; D perhaps matches TRBD2 (6 bases). The CDR3 is made up of 17 amino acids. Germline-derived CDR1 and CDR2 are SEHNR and FQNEAQ (reference sequence). V was pared by 4 bases and J by 5 bases, with 23 bases between. In DNA form, the CDR3 reads TGTGCCAGCAGCTGGGAAAGGACTACCCGGTTTTGGGAGACCCAGTACTTC. It yields the protein CASSWERTTRFWETQYF.

The chain joins TRBV4-2 to TRBJ2-5, with D maybe TRBD2 (6 bases). Trimming took off 1 base at V and 1 base at J, with 13 bases between the two ends. CDR1 and CDR2 (germline): LGHNA, YNFKEQ. This CDR3 contains 16 residues. The CDR3 DNA follows: TGTGCCAGCAGCCAAGTGGGAGGTGGGGGCCAAGAGACCCAGTACTTC. It encodes CASSQVGGGGQETQYF.

The chain recombines TRBV18 with TRBJ2-1; TRBD1 agrees at 9 bases. Germline V lookup: CDR1 KGHSH, CDR2 LQKENI. The CDR3 contains 15 residues. Trimming cost V 3 bases and J 6 bases; bases outside gene matches: 6. CDR3 nucleotides: TGTGCCAGCTCACCTAGGACAGGGGCGAGCAATGAGCAGTTCTTC. This gives the protein CASSPRTGASNEQFF.

V usage is TRBV7-9 and J usage is TRBJ2-5; 7 bases are shared with TRBD1. Per germline, CDR1 SEHNR and CDR2 FQNEAQ (reference sequence). The CDR3 has 14 amino acids. V dropped 4 bases and J dropped 5; count of bases not matched to a gene: 7. The CDR3 sequence: CASSYRGRGETQYF. In nucleotides, the CDR3 is TGTGCCAGCAGCTACAGGGGTAGGGGGGAGACCCAGTACTTC.

CDR3 in amino acids: CASSVPGRSGDTQYF. DNA of the CDR3: TGTGCCAGCAGCGTACCGGGCCGGTCGGGAGATACGCAGTATTTT. The V gene is TRBV7-9, the J gene TRBJ2-3; no firm D call. The CDR3 covers 15 residues. Germline values: CDR1 SEHNR, CDR2 FQNEAQ (reference sequence). V gave up 5 bases and J gave up 5 bases, with 17 bases separating them.

This clonotype was seen a few times. This chain uses TRBV6-1 with TRBJ1-2, with TRBD1 identical over 12 bases. J lost 3 bases, V lost 8 bases, and 10 bases had no gene match. The germline V gene has CDR1 MNHNS and CDR2 SASEGT. The CDR3 totals 16 residues. The CDR3 DNA reads TGTGCCAGCGTGAGAGGGACAGGGGGCGCGGACTATGGCTACACCTTC. Translation: CASVRGTGGADYGYTF.

The chain recombines TRBV12-3 or TRBV12-4 with TRBJ1-5, with no clear D. The germline V and J ends were trimmed by 4 bases and 0 bases, with 7 bases remaining between them. The CDR3 spans 14 residues. Here the CDR3 reads CASSSRVSNQPQHF. The CDR3 DNA reads as TGTGCCAGCAGTTCGAGGGTTAGCAATCAGCCCCAGCATTTT.

This clonotype was counted only a few times. CDR3 in DNA: TGCAGTGCTAGAATAGGGACTAGCGGGATATACTACGAGCAGTACTTC. It yields the protein CSARIGTSGIYYEQYF. The rearrangement uses TRBV20-1 and TRBJ2-7, with 13 bases matching TRBD2. The CDR3 covers 16 residues. V dropped 2 bases and J dropped 3; count of bases not matched to a gene: 7. CDR1 and CDR2 from the germline V gene are DFQATT and SNEGSKA (reference sequence).

This chain connects TRBV20-1 to TRBJ2-7, with 7 bases aligning to TRBD1. In germline, CDR1 is DFQATT, CDR2 SNEGSKA (reference sequence). V dropped 0 bases and J dropped 0; count of bases not matched to a gene: 5. The CDR3 runs to 15 residues. The CDR3 spells CSARDRDSSSYEQYF. In nucleotides, the CDR3 is TGCAGTGCTAGAGATCGGGACAGCTCCTCCTACGAGCAGTACTTC.

This clonotype was observed a few times. The chain combines TRBV12-3 or TRBV12-4 with TRBJ2-4; 8 bases align to TRBD1. V lost 6 bases, J lost 7 bases, and 11 bases stayed unmatched. The CDR3 spans 15 residues. CDR3 in amino acids: CASSVGSRGQNIQYF. The CDR3 coding sequence is TGTGCCAGCAGCGTAGGGTCCAGGGGGCAGAACATTCAGTACTTC.

This rearrangement joins TRBV18 to TRBJ2-1; 10 bases map to TRBD2. V lost 2 bases to trimming and J lost 5 bases; unmatched junction nucleotides: 6. The CDR3 totals 16 residues. CDR1 KGHSH and CDR2 LQKENI come from the germline V gene. The CDR3 reads CASSPVWGLANNEQFF. Here the CDR3 DNA reads TGTGCCAGCTCACCAGTCTGGGGACTAGCGAACAATGAGCAGTTCTTC.

This clonotype came up many times. The V and J genes are TRBV7-9 and TRBJ2-1, with D perhaps matching TRBD2 (5 bases). V lost 5 bases and J lost 4, with 18 bases in between. Germline V lookup: CDR1 SEHNR, CDR2 FQNEAQ (reference sequence). The CDR3 contains 16 residues. The CDR3 DNA follows: TGTGCCAGCAGCCCCACCAAAGCGGAGAGATACAATGAGCAGTTCTTC. Protein product: CASSPTKAERYNEQFF.

The rearrangement joins TRBV5-1 to TRBJ2-3; D not certain. From germline, CDR1 is SGHRS and CDR2 YFSETQ. Trimming shortened V by 4 bases and J by 6 bases, and 9 bases separated the two germline ends. This CDR3 is built from 12 residues. The CDR3 region is CASSKARDTQYF. In nucleotides, the CDR3 is TGCGCCAGCAGCAAGGCTAGGGATACGCAGTATTTT.

This chain joins TRBV7-9 and TRBJ2-7; D unresolved. This CDR3 region has 13 residues. V dropped 5 bases and J dropped 4 bases, with 12 bases sitting between them. The germline CDR1 and CDR2 sequences are SEHNR and FQNEAQ (reference sequence). CDR3 region: CASSPQTEYEQYF. The DNA of the CDR3 is TGTGCCAGCAGCCCACAGACCGAATACGAGCAGTACTTC. The full variable domain, completed using reference TRBV7-9 and TRBJ2-7, is DTGVSQNPRHKITKRGQNVTFRCDPISEHNRLYWYRQTLGQGPEFLTYFQNEAQLEKSRLLSDRFSAERPKGSFSTLEIQRTEQGDSAMYLCASSPQTEYEQYFGPGTRLTVT.

This clonotype was seen more than once but under ten times. V and J are TRBV19 and TRBJ2-7; no reliable D call. The CDR3 contains 13 residues. Germline values: CDR1 LNHDA, CDR2 SQIVND (reference sequence). Trimming removed 3 bases at V and 2 bases at J, with 8 bases between. CDR3 in DNA: TGTGCCAGTAGTATGCGAAGCCCCTACGAGCAGTACTTC. As protein: CASSMRSPYEQYF.

This clonotype was seen many times. The chain links TRBV5-5 to TRBJ2-1, with 9 bases aligning to TRBD2. CDR1 and CDR2 (germline): SGHKS, YYEKEE (reference sequence). The CDR3 extends over 16 amino acids. Losses at the gene ends were 2 bases for V and 0 bases for J; bases not matched to a gene: 3. CDR3 bases: TGTGCCAGCAGCTTACTAGCGGGTCTCTCCTACAATGAGCAGTTCTTC. This translates into CASSLLAGLSYNEQFF.

This clonotype was detected ten times or more. The chain is built from TRBV6-5 and TRBJ2-7; no reliable D call. CDR1 is MNHEY, CDR2 SVGAGI, per germline. This CDR3 spans 12 amino acids. V lost 5 bases and J 3 bases, leaving 8 bases between the germline ends. The CDR3: CASSTGLYEQYF. The DNA for the CDR3 is TGTGCCAGCAGTACCGGTCTCTACGAGCAGTACTTC.

This chain links TRBV15 with TRBJ2-7; TRBD2 might be the D (5 bases). The germline V and J ends were trimmed by 0 bases and 3 bases, with 9 bases remaining between them. The CDR3 has 14 residues. The germline V gene encodes CDR1 LNHNV and CDR2 YYDKDF (reference sequence). The CDR3: CATSRDLRGYEQYF. The CDR3 coding sequence is TGTGCCACCAGCAGAGACCTTCGGGGCTACGAGCAGTACTTC.

A note on this clonotype: An end of the junction differs from the germline gene, which may be a read error. The V and J genes are TRBV10-3 and TRBJ2-1; TRBD2 agrees at 8 bases. Germline-derived CDR1 and CDR2 are ENHRY and SYGVKD. The CDR3 runs to 15 residues. The CDR3 nucleotides are TGTGCCATCAGCGAGGGACTAGGGGGGATCAATGAGCAGTTTTTC. Translated: CAISEGLGGINEQFF.

The table lists this clonotype with a few counts. The chain couples TRBV7-8 to TRBJ2-7; the match to TRBD1 covers 9 bases. J was trimmed by 2 bases and V by 1 base; bases with no gene match: 3. The CDR3 has 15 residues. Per the germline V gene, CDR1 is SGHVS and CDR2 is FQNEAQ. The CDR3 region is CASSLGDRVAYEQYF. In DNA, the CDR3 is TGTGCCAGCAGCTTAGGGGACAGGGTGGCCTACGAGCAGTACTTC.

The chain is built from TRBV2 and TRBJ2-1, with TRBD2 identical over 12 bases. The CDR3 extends over 18 amino acids. Germline V gives CDR1 SNHLY, CDR2 FYNNEI. V dropped 4 bases and J dropped 1; count of bases not matched to a gene: 8. This CDR3 is CASSVPSGGAWSYNEQFF. The DNA for the CDR3 is TGTGCCAGCAGTGTCCCTAGCGGGGGGGCCTGGTCCTACAATGAGCAGTTCTTC.

At least ten counts were recorded for this clonotype. The J gene is TRBJ2-6, the V gene TRBV3-1, with 7 bases lining up with TRBD1. The CDR3 has 19 residues. J lost 0 bases, V lost 0 bases, and 8 bases had no gene match. CDR1 is LGHDT and CDR2 is YNNKEL in the germline V gene (reference sequence). CDR3 in amino acids: CASSQDRGRDSSGANVLTF. CDR3 DNA sequence: TGTGCCAGCAGCCAAGACAGAGGCAGGGACAGCTCTGGGGCCAACGTCCTGACTTTC.

The V and J genes are TRBV20-1 and TRBJ2-7, with D possibly matching TRBD2 (5 bases). Trimming took 5 bases from V and 9 from J, leaving 17 bases between them. The CDR3 runs 12 residues. CDR1 is DFQATT, CDR2 SNEGSKA, per germline (reference sequence). CDR3: CSARRYDRGQYF. CDR3 coding DNA: TGCAGTGCTCGCCGATATGACCGGGGGCAGTACTTC.

This clonotype was seen a few times. The chain uses TRBV29-1 and TRBJ2-5, with 10 bases that match TRBD2. CDR3 length: 16 amino acids. CDR1 and CDR2 (germline): SQVTM, ANQGSEA. J was trimmed by 4 bases and V by 3 bases; bases with no gene match: 11. The CDR3 loop is CSVEGPTSGEGETQYF. The CDR3 DNA reads as TGCAGCGTTGAGGGTCCAACTAGCGGGGAAGGAGAGACCCAGTACTTC.

V usage is TRBV7-7 and J usage is TRBJ2-2; the match to TRBD2 covers 7 bases. V lost 5 bases and J lost 4; bases outside the gene matches: 13. Germline values: CDR1 SSHAT, CDR2 FNYEAQ (reference sequence). The CDR3 spans 17 residues. CDR3 sequence (DNA): TGTGCCAGCAGCCCCATGGGGGGGAGTTTAGCCACCGGGGAGCTGTTTTTT. Protein product: CASSPMGGSLATGELFF.

The rearrangement joins TRBV5-5 to TRBJ2-7; TRBD1 matches 9 bases. V shed 0 bases, J shed 3 bases, and the junction held 10 bases outside the gene matches. The CDR3 contains 17 residues. Germline V gives CDR1 SGHKS, CDR2 YYEKEE (reference sequence). CDR3 coding DNA: TGTGCCAGCAGCTTGGGTCCCGGGACAGGGTTGGGCTACGAGCAGTACTTC. This gives the protein CASSLGPGTGLGYEQYF.

This sequence joins TRBV4-2 and TRBJ2-1; 8 bases align to TRBD1. This CDR3 spans 16 amino acids. Trimming removed 3 bases from V and 5 bases from J; junction bases left unmatched: 9. Germline-derived CDR1 and CDR2 are LGHNA and YNFKEQ. The CDR3 spells CASSQGVGQDNNEQFF. The CDR3, as DNA: TGTGCCAGCAGCCAGGGCGTGGGACAGGACAACAATGAGCAGTTCTTC.